The 11 T cell receptor beta chains below come from one sample, sequenced in a study of blood T cell repertoires in COVID-19 (dated by TCRdb to the early 2020s). The receptor library was made with the immunoSEQ multiplex PCR assay. The immuneACCESS repertoire file appears here via TCRdb, limited to in-frame rearrangements. These files lack a portion of the clones; in checked studies, under half of the deficit traces to unresolved V genes, and the cause of the others is not known. Here the sample has tens of thousands of clones; about four fifths occur a single time. 20% to 25% of the sample lies in the top ten. Sequencing was done on a sample of peripheral blood. The source is a woman aged 70-85 years with acute or convalescent COVID-19.

The rearrangement links TRBV19 to TRBJ1-5, with D possibly being TRBD1 (5 bases). Germline CDR1 is LNHDA and CDR2 is SQIVND (reference sequence). CDR3 size: 16 residues. V was shortened by 6 bases and J by 4 bases, with 19 bases between the two germline ends. CDR3 bases: TGTGCCAGTAGGTGGGAGGGGACCCGGGCAAATCAGCCCCAGCATTTT. It is translated as CASRWEGTRANQPQHF.

This chain links TRBV18 with TRBJ1-5, with TRBD1 matching over 10 bases. From germline, CDR1 is KGHSH and CDR2 LQKENI. The CDR3 loop spans 16 amino acids. J lost 0 bases, V lost 6 bases, and 5 bases had no gene match. In DNA form, the CDR3 reads TGTGCCAGCTCCCGGGACAGGGGACATAGCAATCAGCCCCAGCATTTT. Translating gives CASSRDRGHSNQPQHF.

CDR3 nucleotides: TGTGCCAGCAGCGTAGTGGTAGCGGGGGAGCTGTTTTTT. It is translated as CASSVVVAGELFF. The chain links TRBV9 to TRBJ2-2; possible D gene TRBD2, 5 bases. Per germline, CDR1 SGDLS and CDR2 YYNGEE. The CDR3 has 13 residues. Trimming took off 0 bases at V and 8 bases at J, with 8 bases between the two ends.

This clone showed up just once. J is TRBJ2-5 and V is TRBV4-1; 10 nucleotides line up with TRBD2. The J segment lost 5 bases and the V segment lost 1 base, leaving 7 bases of the junction unmatched. The germline CDR1 and CDR2 sequences are MGHRA and YSYEKL. The CDR3 is made up of 16 amino acids. The CDR3 here is CASSQAVAGGMETQYF. The CDR3 DNA is TGCGCCAGCAGCCAAGCGGTAGCGGGAGGCATGGAGACCCAGTACTTC.

The chain recombines TRBV6-5 with TRBJ1-2; 9 positions agree with TRBD1. The CDR3 length is 15 residues. Germline lookup yields CDR1 MNHEY and CDR2 SVGAGI. V gave up 6 bases and J gave up 5 bases; unmatched junction bases: 10. DNA of the CDR3: TGTGCCAGCAGGCTACAGGGGGCGCGGGGGTATGGCTACACCTTC. Protein: CASRLQGARGYGYTF.

The chain has TRBV6-2 or TRBV6-3 and TRBJ2-2; D is unresolved. CDR1 is MNHEY, CDR2 SVGEGT, per germline. Trimming took off 0 bases at V and 4 bases at J, with 12 bases between the two ends. The CDR3 runs 16 residues. Written as DNA, the CDR3 is TGTGCCAGCAGTTACTCGATTCCAGGCTTCACCGGGGAGCTGTTTTTT. Translation: CASSYSIPGFTGELFF.

The V gene is TRBV28, the J gene TRBJ1-1; 8 positions match TRBD1. Germline V gene lookup returns CDR1 MDHEN and CDR2 SYDVKM. The CDR3 totals 14 residues. V was pared by 6 bases and J by 4 bases, with 7 bases of the junction left unmatched. CDR3 nucleotides: TGTGCCAGCAGCCTACAGGGGGTGAGCACTGAAGCTTTCTTT. It specifies CASSLQGVSTEAFF.

The rearrangement links TRBV11-1 to TRBJ2-5; a possible D gene is TRBD1 (5 bases). V lost 5 bases, J lost 6 bases, and 22 bases lay in between. The length of the CDR3 is 16 residues. Germline loops: CDR1 SGHAT, CDR2 FQDESV (reference sequence). The chain's CDR3 is CASSIHPPRVGQTQYF. CDR3 nucleotides: TGTGCCAGCAGCATACATCCCCCCAGGGTAGGACAGACCCAGTACTTC.

The chain employs TRBV5-8 and TRBJ2-7, with D perhaps matching TRBD2 (6 bases). In germline, CDR1 is SGHTS, CDR2 YDEGEE. V shed 2 bases and J shed 0 bases, with 9 bases lying between them. There are 14 residues in the CDR3. The CDR3 protein is CASSFREVSYEQYF. CDR3 nucleotide sequence: TGTGCCAGCAGCTTTAGGGAGGTCTCCTACGAGCAGTACTTC.

The J gene is TRBJ2-1, the V gene TRBV7-9; D ambiguous. This CDR3 contains 12 residues. CDR1 is SEHNR and CDR2 is FQNEAQ in the germline V gene (reference sequence). Trimming removed 6 bases at V and 9 bases at J, with 12 bases between. The CDR3 coding sequence is TGTGCCAGCAGTACGAACTTCGGTGAGCAGTTCTTC. It yields the protein CASSTNFGEQFF. Combining the CDR3 with reference TRBV7-9 and TRBJ2-1 gives the whole variable domain DTGVSQNPRHKITKRGQNVTFRCDPISEHNRLYWYRQTLGQGPEFLTYFQNEAQLEKSRLLSDRFSAERPKGSFSTLEIQRTEQGDSAMYLCASSTNFGEQFFGPGTRLTVL.

This clone was counted only a few times. This chain links TRBV5-5 with TRBJ1-5, with a weak D call TRBD1 (5 bases). Between the trimmed V and J ends, which lost 3 bases and 4 bases, there was a span of 11 bases. CDR3 size: 14 residues. Germline CDR1 reads SGHKS; CDR2 reads YYEKEE (reference sequence). As DNA, the CDR3 is TGTGCCAGCAGCTGGAGGGACGGAAATCAGCCCCAGCATTTT. Protein sequence: CASSWRDGNQPQHF.